Each of the 18 T cell receptor beta chains below was sequenced from the same sample in a study of T cells after posttransplantation cyclophosphamide. Cyclophosphamide on days +3 and +4 followed busulfan-fludarabine conditioning and a marrow graft. Assay: immunoSEQ multiplex PCR; the TCRdb copy retains only in-frame clones and omits some. The table records around 24,000 clones without singletons, the ten largest covering about 1.8%. Material: PBMCs, obtained after allogeneic stem cell transplant with posttransplant cyclophosphamide. All receptors derive from a young adult male patient who received an allogeneic stem cell transplant from a related donor, was CMV-positive, and had no GVHD. The graft donor may account for some of the T cells.

This clone was found many times. V is TRBV27 and J is TRBJ1-1; 8 bases line up with TRBD1. CDR3 length: 17 amino acids. V lost 0 bases to trimming and J lost 6 bases; unmatched junction nucleotides: 12. The germline gives CDR1 MNHEY, CDR2 SMNVEV (reference sequence). CDR3 nucleotides: TGTGCCAGCAGTTTATCAGGGGGGCTTTCAGGGGGCCCTGAAGCTTTCTTT. This codes for CASSLSGGLSGGPEAFF.

This clone turned up a few times. This chain joins TRBV23-1 and TRBJ2-2; TRBD2 aligns across 9 bases. TRBV23-1 is filed as an ORF, its function uncertain. CDR3 length equals 22 residues. Losses at the gene ends were 2 bases for V and 7 bases for J; bases not matched to a gene: 26. The CDR3 DNA is TGCGCCAGCAGTCAACCGGAAGTGACTAATAAGTCTTGCGGGAGGGCCGACGGGGAGCTGTTTTTT. Translated: CASSQPEVTNKSCGRADGELFF.

Ten or more counts support this clone. The CDR3: CASSLRASLSAGELFF. CDR3 bases: TGTGCCAGCAGCTTGAGGGCTAGCCTGTCGGCCGGGGAGCTGTTTTTT. This chain connects TRBV5-6 to TRBJ2-2; the D gene is possibly TRBD2 (5 bases). Germline loops: CDR1 SGHDT, CDR2 YYEEEE. With 1 base removed from V and 6 bases from J, the gap between germline ends came to 16 bases. The CDR3 runs to 16 residues.

This clone was seen many times. This chain connects TRBV4-1 to TRBJ1-2; tentative D call: TRBD1 (5 bases). Germline CDR1 is MGHRA and CDR2 is YSYEKL. The CDR3 totals 14 residues. Trimming removed 4 bases from V and 4 bases from J, with 13 bases in between. CDR3 sequence: CASSRETAIYGYTF. The DNA of the CDR3 is TGCGCCAGCAGCCGAGAGACAGCCATCTATGGCTACACCTTC.

This clone is judged medium-sized. The CDR3 here is CAISDLVEYSGNTIYF. DNA of the CDR3: TGTGCCATCAGTGATCTTGTCGAGTACTCTGGAAACACCATATATTTT. The chain couples TRBV10-3 to TRBJ1-3; D is unresolved. The CDR3 runs to 16 residues. Germline CDR1 reads ENHRY; CDR2 reads SYGVKD. Trimming shortened V by 3 bases and J by 0 bases, and 12 bases separated the two germline ends.

This clone was counted many times. The V call is TRBV6-1, the J call TRBJ2-2, with 10 bases that match TRBD2. V shed 7 bases and J 5 bases; nucleotides not matched to a gene: 4. CDR3 length: 14 residues. CDR1 and CDR2 from the germline V gene are MNHNS and SASEGT. The CDR3 reads CASTRTSGTGELFF. The CDR3 coding sequence is TGTGCCAGCACTAGGACTAGCGGAACCGGGGAGCTGTTTTTT.

The sample holds many counts of this clone. The rearrangement joins TRBV6-1 to TRBJ2-7, with TRBD1 matching over 8 bases. The CDR3 has 15 amino acids. Germline CDR1 reads MNHNS; CDR2 reads SASEGT. Trimming at V came to 3 bases and at J to 0 bases, leaving 4 bases not matched to a gene. Here the CDR3 DNA reads TGTGCCAGCAGTGACAGACAGGGGAGCTCCTACGAGCAGTACTTC. It specifies CASSDRQGSSYEQYF.

There are many counts of this clone. The chain recombines TRBV5-1 with TRBJ2-3; 7 bases line up with TRBD2. Germline-derived CDR1 and CDR2 are SGHRS and YFSETQ. J was trimmed by 2 bases and V by 4 bases; bases with no gene match: 10. The CDR3 spans 16 residues. The CDR3 DNA reads TGCGCCAGCAGCGCGGACGAGCGGGGCCTCACAGATACGCAGTATTTT. Translation gives CASSADERGLTDTQYF.

This clone was recorded many times. This rearrangement joins TRBV6-5 to TRBJ1-1, with a possible D match to TRBD1 (5 bases). The V gene lost 0 bases and the J gene lost 4 bases, with 12 bases spanning the gap. Per germline, CDR1 MNHEY and CDR2 SVGAGI. The CDR3 extends over 15 amino acids. The CDR3 nucleotides read TGTGCCAGCAGTTACTCGTCGGGGGGTGGCACTGAAGCTTTCTTT. Residues: CASSYSSGGGTEAFF.

This clone was picked up many times. The chain couples TRBV6-6 to TRBJ1-5; 10 bases line up with TRBD1. Germline V gene sequence: CDR1 MNHNY, CDR2 SVGAGI (reference sequence). There are 14 residues in the CDR3. With 8 bases clipped from V and 3 bases from J, the junction kept 4 bases outside the gene matches. The CDR3 loop is CASGTGEVNQPQHF. As DNA, the CDR3 is TGTGCCAGCGGGACAGGGGAGGTCAATCAGCCCCAGCATTTT.

This clone was counted many times. The chain uses TRBV7-7 and TRBJ2-1; 7 bases are a match to TRBD2. V dropped 6 bases and J dropped 0; count of bases not matched to a gene: 8. This CDR3 has 16 amino acids. Germline CDR1 and CDR2: SSHAT and FNYEAQ (reference sequence). CDR3 protein: CASRESPGGSYNEQFF. DNA for the CDR3: TGTGCCAGCAGGGAATCCCCGGGGGGCTCCTACAATGAGCAGTTCTTC.

The chain links TRBV7-2 to TRBJ2-5, with 8 bases aligning to TRBD2. The DNA end is more similar to TRBJ2-7, so the J call may be wrong. Germline V lookup: CDR1 SGHTA, CDR2 FQGNSA. The CDR3 length is 16 residues. CDR3 DNA: TGTGCCAGCAGCCATATGGGAGAGCGGGAGATCTACGAGCAGTACTTC. Translated: CASSHMGEREIYEQYF.

There are many counts of this clone. The chain combines TRBV19 with TRBJ1-4, with D unclear. The V gene's germline CDR1 is LNHDA and CDR2 SQIVND (reference sequence). CDR3 length equals 13 residues. Trimming took off 5 bases at V and 7 bases at J, with 11 bases between the two ends. CDR3 coding DNA: TGTGCCAGTAGTGGCCAGGTTGGTGAAAAACTGTTTTTT. Translated, it gives CASSGQVGEKLFF.

This clone occurred many times. The rearrangement links TRBV23-1 to TRBJ1-5, with TRBD1 as a possible D gene (6 bases). TRBV23-1 is recorded as an ORF, its role being uncertain. The CDR3 extends over 16 amino acids. Trimming shortened V by 11 bases and J by 4 bases, and 24 bases separated the two germline ends. The CDR3 coding sequence is TGCGCCGGTTGGGGGCCCCTTTTGTATCGTAATCAGCCCCAGCATTTT. It specifies CAGWGPLLYRNQPQHF.

This clone was seen repeatedly, ten times or more. The J gene is TRBJ2-7, the V gene TRBV7-3, with D uncertain. Germline assignment: CDR1 SGHTA and CDR2 FQGTGA. V was shortened by 3 bases and J by 0 bases, with 9 bases between the two germline ends. The CDR3 has 14 amino acids. CDR3 coding DNA: TGTGCCAGCAGCTTTGGCGGTAACTCCTACGAGCAGTACTTC. Translating gives CASSFGGNSYEQYF.

This clone was recorded many times. The chain combines TRBV19 with TRBJ2-7, with TRBD1 matching 7 bases. CDR1 is LNHDA, CDR2 SQIVND, per germline (reference sequence). The CDR3 extends over 14 amino acids. V trimming: 5 bases; J trimming: 3 bases; junction bases outside the gene matches: 7. The CDR3 sequence is CASSPRDRIYEQYF. DNA for the CDR3: TGTGCCAGTAGTCCCCGGGACAGAATCTACGAGCAGTACTTC.

This clone was recorded many times. This chain uses TRBV7-7 with TRBJ2-7; perhaps TRBD1 as D (5 bases). Germline V CDR1 and CDR2: SSHAT, FNYEAQ (reference sequence). V was trimmed by 0 bases and J by 2 bases, leaving 11 bases between them. This CDR3 spans 15 amino acids. In nucleotides, the CDR3 is TGTGCCAGCAGCTTAGCGGCGGACAACACCTACGAGCAGTACTTC. Translating gives CASSLAADNTYEQYF.

This clone was counted a few times. V and J are TRBV5-4 and TRBJ2-5; 7 bases line up with TRBD1. The CDR3 runs 13 residues. CDR1 SGHNT and CDR2 YYREEE come from the germline V gene (reference sequence). The V gene end was trimmed by 3 bases and the J gene end by 11 bases; junction bases not matched to a gene: 10. DNA of the CDR3: TGTGCCAGCAGCTCCGACAGGGTTAGAGAGCAGTACTTC. Translating gives CASSSDRVREQYF.